This passage covers 21 T cell receptor beta chains from one sample sequenced in a study of T cell responses to AZD1222 COVID-19 vaccine. Method: immunoSEQ multiplex PCR; TCRdb's copy keeps in-frame clones and lacks some. This sample has over 70,000 clones; 60% to 85% occur once, and the top ten carry 25% to 30%. Material: peripheral blood, obtained 28 days after the second dose of the MenACWY control vaccine. The origin of the receptors is an adult who received the MenACWY meningococcal vaccine as a control.

V is TRBV11-2 and J is TRBJ1-2, with D hard to call. The CDR3 consists of 16 residues. CDR1 and CDR2 (germline): SGHAT, FQNNGV. V dropped 4 bases and J dropped 2 bases, with 17 bases sitting between them. Here the CDR3 reads CASSYHTTGRNYGYTF. DNA for the CDR3: TGTGCCAGCAGCTACCACACAACCGGACGCAACTATGGCTACACCTTC.

This sequence joins TRBV3-1 (or the pseudogene TRBV3-2) and TRBJ2-2; D might be TRBD1 (6 bases). V was clipped by 1 base and J by 5 bases, with 8 bases between them. The CDR3 contains 14 residues. CDR1 and CDR2 from the germline V gene are LGHDT and YNNKEL (reference sequence). CDR3 sequence reads: CASSQGQGTGELFF. Here the CDR3 DNA reads TGTGCCAGCAGCCAAGGGCAGGGGACCGGGGAGCTGTTTTTT.

The V and J genes are TRBV19 and TRBJ2-3; D remains unclear. The CDR3 consists of 12 residues. Germline V gene data show CDR1 as LNHDA and CDR2 as SQIVND (reference sequence). The germline V and J ends were trimmed by 4 bases and 2 bases, with 4 bases remaining between them. The CDR3 region is CASSRTTDTQYF. The CDR3 DNA is TGTGCCAGTAGTAGAACCACAGATACGCAGTATTTT.

J is TRBJ1-6 and V is TRBV6-2 or TRBV6-3; TRBD1 is a possible D gene (5 bases). The V gene's germline CDR1 is MNHEY and CDR2 SVGEGT. V lost 1 base to trimming and J lost 8 bases, with 9 bases between them. The CDR3 is 14 residues long. The CDR3 region has the DNA TGTGCCAGCAGTTACTGGGACGAGGATTCACCCCTCCACTTT. Amino acid sequence: CASSYWDEDSPLHF.

The chain recombines TRBV30 with TRBJ1-1; no clear D. Germline assignment: CDR1 GTSNPN and CDR2 SVGIG (reference sequence). The CDR3 spans 12 residues. V lost 3 bases and J 8 bases, leaving 13 bases between the germline ends. The CDR3, as DNA: TGTGCCTGGAGCGAAAACAGCAAGGAAGCTTTCTTT. This gives the protein CAWSENSKEAFF.

V and J are TRBV4-2 and TRBJ2-1; D is unclear. The length of the CDR3 is 15 residues. The germline V gene encodes CDR1 LGHNA and CDR2 YNFKEQ. V was trimmed by 0 bases and J by 7 bases, leaving 13 bases between them. In DNA, the CDR3 is TGTGCCAGCAGCCAAGAAGCGAGTCGATGGAATGAGCAGTTCTTC. Residues: CASSQEASRWNEQFF.

The chain employs TRBV6-1 and TRBJ2-7, with TRBD1 as a possible D gene (6 bases). Trimming stripped 2 bases from V and 3 bases from J, with 11 bases between. Germline CDR1 is MNHNS and CDR2 is SASEGT. The CDR3 length is 14 residues. DNA for the CDR3: TGTGCCAGCAGTGAAAGGACAGACCTCTACGAGCAGTACTTC. It is translated as CASSERTDLYEQYF.

This rearrangement joins TRBV30 to TRBJ1-6; the D is unclear. Germline V gene sequence: CDR1 GTSNPN, CDR2 SVGIG (reference sequence). This CDR3 comprises 13 residues. V was clipped by 8 bases and J by 7 bases, with 15 bases between them. The CDR3 sequence is CAADLGMNSPLHF. CDR3 DNA sequence: TGTGCCGCTGATTTGGGGATGAATTCACCCCTCCACTTT.

The chain is built from TRBV6-1 and TRBJ2-3, with D possibly TRBD2 on 5 matching bases. Germline CDR1 is MNHNS and CDR2 is SASEGT. Trimming took off 0 bases at V and 4 bases at J, with 11 bases between the two ends. The CDR3 is 15 residues long. CDR3: CASSEAGVRADTQYF. The CDR3 DNA is TGTGCCAGCAGTGAAGCGGGAGTTCGGGCAGATACGCAGTATTTT.

By share of the sample, this clone is medium-sized (0.01 to 0.1%). Different DNA sequences within this sample yield the same CDR3. The chain employs TRBV9 and TRBJ2-1; possibly TRBD2 for D (6 bases). The CDR3 is made up of 15 amino acids. Trimming shortened V by 1 base and J by 4 bases, and 12 bases separated the two germline ends. Germline CDR1 and CDR2: SGDLS and YYNGEE. DNA of the CDR3: TGTGCCAGCAGCGTAACATTTCGGGGGTACAATGAGCAGTTCTTC. Its translation: CASSVTFRGYNEQFF.

This sequence joins TRBV7-9 and TRBJ2-1, with D maybe TRBD2 (5 bases). Trimming shortened V by 5 bases and J by 15 bases, and 14 bases separated the two germline ends. Germline V gives CDR1 SEHNR, CDR2 FQNEAQ (reference sequence). The CDR3 sequence is 11 residues long. CDR3 region: CASSAGAARFF. In DNA, the CDR3 is TGTGCCAGCAGCGCGGGTGCGGCCCGGTTCTTC.

V usage is TRBV9 and J usage is TRBJ1-3; a possible D gene is TRBD1 (5 bases). The V gene's germline CDR1 is SGDLS and CDR2 YYNGEE. V lost 2 bases and J lost 7, with 10 bases in between. The CDR3 is made up of 13 amino acids. The chain's CDR3 is CASSVGPGNTIYF. DNA of the CDR3: TGTGCCAGCAGCGTGGGGCCGGGGAACACCATATATTTT.

The chain links TRBV2 to TRBJ2-4; a weak D match, TRBD1 (5 bases). The CDR3 consists of 13 residues. With 6 bases removed from V and 5 bases from J, the gap between germline ends came to 11 bases. Germline V gene data show CDR1 as SNHLY and CDR2 as FYNNEI. CDR3 sequence reads: CASRQGIENIQYF. Written as DNA, the CDR3 is TGTGCCAGCAGGCAGGGTATCGAAAACATTCAGTACTTC. Full variable domain (remainder filled in from reference TRBV2 and TRBJ2-4): EPEVTQTPSHQVTQMGQEVILRCVPISNHLYFYWYRQILGQKVEFLVSFYNNEISEKSEIFDDQFSVERPDGSNFTLKIRSTKLEDSAMYFCASRQGIENIQYFGAGTRLSVL.

The count of this clone is one. Relative to the germline gene, one junction end is altered; a read error may explain this. The CDR3 DNA reads as TGTGCTAGCAGCCCGGCCCACTCAGATACGCAGTATTTT. It encodes CASSPAHSDTQYF. The chain employs TRBV7-7 and TRBJ2-3; the D is unclear. Germline loops: CDR1 SSHAT, CDR2 FNYEAQ (reference sequence). This CDR3 spans 13 amino acids.

The gene calls are TRBV6-2 or TRBV6-3 and TRBJ2-5, with TRBD1 matching 8 bases. In germline, CDR1 is MNHEY, CDR2 SVGEGT. The CDR3 has 15 residues. V shed 5 bases, J shed 7 bases, and the junction held 12 bases outside the gene matches. Here the CDR3 DNA reads TGTGCCAGCAGTCCGATTAGGGGACAGGCGGGGACCCAGTACTTC. Amino acid sequence: CASSPIRGQAGTQYF.

This clone was seen a handful of times. The CDR3 spells CASSELRGGQGTEAFF. The DNA of the CDR3 is TGTGCCAGCAGCGAATTGCGGGGGGGCCAGGGCACTGAAGCTTTCTTT. The chain combines TRBV7-8 with TRBJ1-1; a possible D gene is TRBD1 (6 bases). CDR3 length equals 16 residues. V was clipped by 5 bases and J by 4 bases, with 20 bases between them. CDR1 is SGHVS, CDR2 FQNEAQ, per germline.

V gene TRBV29-1 combines with J gene TRBJ1-2, with D possibly TRBD1 on 6 matching bases. The CDR3 is 12 amino acids. Trimming stripped 4 bases from V and 3 bases from J, with 9 bases between. CDR1 and CDR2 (germline): SQVTM, ANQGSEA. The CDR3 DNA sequence: TGCAGCGTTGGGGCAGGGGACTATGGCTACACCTTC. This codes for CSVGAGDYGYTF. The full variable domain, its missing parts supplied by reference TRBV29-1 and TRBJ1-2, is SAVISQKPSRDICQRGTSLTIQCQVDSQVTMMFWYRQQPGQSLTLIATANQGSEATYESGFVIDKFPISRPNLTFSTLTVSNMSPEDSSIYLCSVGAGDYGYTFGSGTRLTVV.

This clone was observed a single time. The V gene is TRBV4-3, the J gene TRBJ2-3; D not resolved. The length of the CDR3 is 13 residues. The V gene's germline CDR1 is LGHNA and CDR2 YSLEER. The V end was cut by 1 base, the J end by 7 bases, with 9 bases between. CDR3 in amino acids: CASSQARSNTQYF. CDR3 DNA: TGCGCCAGCAGCCAAGCCCGTTCAAATACGCAGTATTTT.

V and J are TRBV6-6 and TRBJ1-5; D remains unclear. The CDR3 length is 14 residues. Deletions cut 6 bases from V and 1 base from J, with 10 bases between. Germline lookup yields CDR1 MNHNY and CDR2 SVGAGI (reference sequence). For the CDR3, the DNA is TGTGCCAGCAGGGAGGGTGTAAGCAATCAGCCCCAGCATTTT. This sequence encodes CASREGVSNQPQHF.

This chain joins TRBV11-2 and TRBJ1-4, with D perhaps matching TRBD1 (5 bases). V lost 1 base to trimming and J lost 4 bases, with 10 bases between them. The germline CDR1 and CDR2 sequences are SGHAT and FQNNGV. This CDR3 region has 15 residues. CDR3 sequence reads: CASSLVGGYNEKLFF. CDR3 sequence (DNA): TGTGCCAGCAGCTTAGTTGGGGGGTATAATGAAAAACTGTTTTTT.

This sequence joins TRBV7-8 and TRBJ1-4, with D perhaps matching TRBD1 (6 bases). The V gene's germline CDR1 is SGHVS and CDR2 FQNEAQ. Trimming stripped 5 bases from V and 7 bases from J, with 17 bases between. The CDR3 has 15 amino acids. The CDR3 sequence is CASSRKSGVSEKLFF. In DNA, the CDR3 is TGTGCCAGCAGCCGAAAATCAGGGGTTTCTGAAAAACTGTTTTTT.